These 17 T cell receptor beta chains were sequenced from one sample in a study of regulatory T cells in long-lasting Graves disease. Stated time point: persistent/refractory GD, antithyroid drugs over 5 years with positive TRAb. There was RNA extracted from PBMCs, and the TCR library was made from it. Building of the TCR beta libraries involved iRepertoire HTBI primers and Arm-PCR of CDR3 regions. TCRdb reprocessed the multiplex PCR reads with MiXCR, giving one entry per CDR3 protein. The sample consists of over 250,000 distinct CDR3 sequences, 22% of them appearing once. Sequences were derived from peripheral blood mononuclear cells (PBMCs), sampled when the disease was refractory, from a patient treated with antithyroid drugs. The receptors here all came from a female donor with Graves disease.

The genes are TRBV7-2 and TRBJ1-5, with D possibly matching TRBD1 (5 bases). V dropped 5 bases and J dropped 4 bases, with 12 bases sitting between them. The CDR3 has 14 residues. Per the germline V gene, CDR1 is SGHTA and CDR2 is FQGNSA. CDR3 bases: TGTGCCAGCAGCCCTTGGGGGGAAAATCAGCCCCAGCATTTT. It is translated as CASSPWGENQPQHF.

Only a few counts were recorded for this clonotype. This sequence joins TRBV24-1 and TRBJ2-1; no reliable D call. CDR1 and CDR2 (germline): KGHDR, SFDVKD. This CDR3 has 15 amino acids. V was clipped by 7 bases and J by 1 base, with 13 bases between them. The CDR3 reads CATSSPGLSYNEQFF. Written as DNA, the CDR3 is TGTGCCACCAGCTCCCCGGGCTTATCCTACAATGAGCAGTTCTTC.

The rearrangement joins TRBV27 to TRBJ2-3; weak D call: TRBD1 (5 bases). The V end was cut by 8 bases, the J end by 1 base, with 13 bases between. CDR1 and CDR2 (germline): MNHEY, SMNVEV (reference sequence). There are 14 residues in the CDR3. This chain's CDR3 is CASGREYRTDTQYF. The DNA of the CDR3 is TGTGCCAGCGGCAGGGAATACCGCACAGATACGCAGTATTTT.

The chain couples TRBV5-6 to TRBJ2-3; tentatively, D is TRBD2 (5 bases). CDR3 length: 16 residues. Per germline, CDR1 SGHDT and CDR2 YYEEEE. The V gene lost 1 base and the J gene lost 2 bases, with 14 bases spanning the gap. CDR3 residues: CASSLRAGRYTDTQYF. The DNA for the CDR3 is TGTGCCAGCAGCTTGCGGGCGGGCCGATACACAGATACGCAGTATTTT.

At least ten counts were recorded for this clonotype. The chain has TRBV12-3 or TRBV12-4 and TRBJ2-2; D is perhaps TRBD2 (6 bases). V shed 4 bases and J shed 3 bases, with 15 bases lying between them. The CDR3 loop spans 16 amino acids. The CDR3 is CASSYGGSTDTGELFF. The CDR3 nucleotides read TGTGCCAGCAGTTACGGGGGTTCGACGGACACCGGGGAGCTGTTTTTT.

This clonotype appeared a few times. The rearrangement links TRBV7-2 to TRBJ2-6; D unclear. Germline V lookup: CDR1 SGHTA, CDR2 FQGNSA. V shed 7 bases and J shed 0 bases, with 16 bases lying between them. The CDR3 has 17 amino acids. The CDR3 region is CASTISQDVSGANVLTF. The DNA for the CDR3 is TGTGCCAGCACTATTTCCCAGGATGTCTCTGGGGCCAACGTCCTGACTTTC.

The V gene is TRBV7-2, the J gene TRBJ2-2; a weak D match, TRBD1 (5 bases). The CDR3 is 16 residues long. Germline CDR1 SGHTA, CDR2 FQGNSA. The V end was cut by 2 bases, the J end by 1 base, with 11 bases between. CDR3 residues: CASSLLRTQNTGELFF. The CDR3 bases are TGTGCCAGCAGCTTATTACGGACACAGAACACCGGGGAGCTGTTTTTT.

The chain carries TRBV20-1 and TRBJ2-7, with 8 bases identical to TRBD2. Germline CDR1 DFQATT, CDR2 SNEGSKA (reference sequence). V shed 5 bases and J 1 base; nucleotides not matched to a gene: 16. The CDR3 extends over 17 amino acids. The DNA for the CDR3 is TGCAGTGCTTCAGGAAGCGGGAGTCCCAAGTTTTCCTACGAGCAGTACTTC. This encodes CSASGSGSPKFSYEQYF.

Concerning this clonotype: A clone one base away is much larger, so this may be a read error. The chain couples TRBV20-1 to TRBJ2-7; 10 nucleotides line up with TRBD1. In germline, CDR1 is DFQATT, CDR2 SNEGSKA (reference sequence). The CDR3 consists of 16 residues. The CDR3 reads CSARDLQRDRGYEQHF. The CDR3 DNA sequence: TGCAGTGCTAGAGATCTCCAACGGGACAGGGGCTACGAGCAGCACTTC.

This chain joins TRBV5-8 and TRBJ2-5; no reliable D call. The V end was cut by 2 bases, the J end by 5 bases, with 10 bases between. Germline loops: CDR1 SGHTS, CDR2 YDEGEE. This CDR3 contains 13 residues. As DNA, the CDR3 is TGTGCCAGCAGCTTTAAGGGTACGGAGACCCAGTACTTC. Translated, it gives CASSFKGTETQYF.

This clonotype has a count of ten or more. The chain uses TRBV7-2 and TRBJ1-1; tentatively, D is TRBD1 (6 bases). The germline V and J ends were trimmed by 2 bases and 7 bases, with 14 bases remaining between them. The CDR3 length is 14 residues. Per germline, CDR1 SGHTA and CDR2 FQGNSA. CDR3 sequence (DNA): TGTGCCAGCAGCTTAACCGGGGGCTTGTTTGAAGCTTTCTTT. Translated, it gives CASSLTGGLFEAFF.

Comments on this clonotype: One base away lies a much larger clone, so this may be a sequencing read error. This rearrangement joins TRBV6-5 to TRBJ2-2; D is possibly TRBD2 (5 bases). CDR3 size: 13 residues. Germline V CDR1 and CDR2: MNHEY, SVGAGI. In DNA form, the CDR3 reads TGTGCCAGCAGTTACACGAACACCGGGGAGCCGTTTTTT. It yields the protein CASSYTNTGEPFF.

This clonotype was found many times. The chain is built from TRBV11-2 and TRBJ2-7; D may be TRBD1 (6 bases). The CDR3 consists of 14 residues. Germline V CDR1 and CDR2: SGHAT, FQNNGV. Trimming pared 5 bases from V and 4 bases from J, leaving 15 bases between. CDR3 sequence (DNA): TGTGCCAGCAGCAAAGGGGGTACGGGGTACGAGCAGTACTTC. Its translation: CASSKGGTGYEQYF.

This clonotype showed up many times. J is TRBJ2-7 and V is TRBV7-2; TRBD2 matches 9 bases. V dropped 2 bases and J dropped 0; count of bases not matched to a gene: 5. The V gene's germline CDR1 is SGHTA and CDR2 FQGNSA. The CDR3 sequence is 16 residues long. CDR3 protein: CASSLLAGTDSYEQYF. In DNA form, the CDR3 reads TGTGCCAGCAGCTTACTAGCGGGAACGGACTCCTACGAGCAGTACTTC.

This clonotype was observed at least ten times. The V and J genes are TRBV28 and TRBJ2-2, with D possibly TRBD2 on 6 matching bases. V gave up 7 bases and J gave up 1 base, with 16 bases separating them. The CDR3 extends over 16 amino acids. The germline CDR1 and CDR2 sequences are MDHEN and SYDVKM. As DNA, the CDR3 is TGTGCCAGCACCCAAAGTGGGCGGGGGAACACCGGGGAGCTGTTTTTT. Its protein product is CASTQSGRGNTGELFF.

In its sample, this clonotype was seen a few times. This chain uses TRBV20-1 with TRBJ1-2; 10 bases line up with TRBD1. Unmatched junction bases numbered 8, after V lost 0 bases and J lost 7 bases. This CDR3 comprises 15 residues. Per the germline V gene, CDR1 is DFQATT and CDR2 is SNEGSKA (reference sequence). CDR3 amino acids: CSARDRDRGWFGYTF. As DNA, the CDR3 is TGCAGTGCTAGAGATCGGGACAGGGGATGGTTTGGCTACACCTTC.

This clonotype was detected ten times or more. This chain links TRBV20-1 with TRBJ2-5; 7 bases agree with TRBD2. V lost 1 base, J lost 5 bases, and 4 bases stayed unmatched. Germline V gives CDR1 DFQATT, CDR2 SNEGSKA (reference sequence). This CDR3 has 13 amino acids. Written as DNA, the CDR3 is TGCAGTGCTAGAGTGGTCGGGGGGGAGACCCAGTACTTC. Its protein product is CSARVVGGETQYF.